The source of this T cell receptor (beta chain) is a study of PD-1 blockade in mismatch repair-deficient tumors. As for the study in general: All were previously treated, progressing patients with 12 mismatch repair-deficient cancer types.

General study points: Rapid post-treatment expansion, then contraction, generally preceding radiologic response, marked tumor-resident clones.

J lost 2 bases, V lost 5 bases, and 5 bases had no gene match. Germline CDR1 and CDR2: MNHEY and SVGAGI. CDR3 length equals 14 residues. Every patient had mismatch repair deficiency by PCR or immunohistochemistry. The TCR-sequenced patients were a few responders to pembrolizumab. A word on this clone: Its antigen is not identified.

Generated by immunoSEQ multiplex PCR, the TCRdb table keeps only in-frame clones and is missing some. The data hold 95,000 to 150,000 clones, with around 86% observed a single time. The source material was peripheral blood, sampled 44 weeks after starting pembrolizumab. The sequence was collected from an adult with mismatch repair-deficient cancer. This chain uses TRBV6-5 with TRBJ2-7; 8 positions agree with TRBD1. The CDR3 nucleotides read TGTGCCAGCAGTACGACAGGGGCAACCTACGAGCAGTACTTC. Amino acids: CASSTTGATYEQYF.